The T cell receptor beta chain under discussion was sequenced for a study of a mutant IDH1 vaccine in newly diagnosed glioma. Study background: Radiotherapy alone preceded vaccination by 4-6 weeks; alternatively, vaccination started with temozolomide cycles. Of treated patients, 62.5% were men and roughly 40% women, averaging around 39 years.

Points on this clone: Its antigen remains unidentified.

Time point meaning: week 35, safety follow-up. The content of each vaccine dose was 300 ug of mutant IDH1 20-mer peptide, and topical imiquimod accompanied it. Weeks 1, 3, 5, 7, 11, 15, 19 and 23 were when patients received their eight vaccinations. Assay used: immunoSEQ multiplex PCR; TCRdb lists only in-frame clones, some missing. Of over 45,000 clones in the sample, approximately 80% were seen once. Study-wide points: Immune responses induced by the vaccine were seen in roughly 93% of patients, spanning multiple MHC alleles.

The TCR comes from a man between 40 and 49 years old with glioma. The specimen was PBMCs, collected from a glioma patient whose treatment included an IDH1 peptide vaccine.

This CDR3 is CASSPPLPNYGYTF. The CDR3 DNA reads as TGTGCCAGCAGCCCGCCGTTACCTAACTATGGCTACACCTTC. This sequence joins TRBV7-9 and TRBJ1-2; D gene uncertain. Deletions cut 5 bases from V and 0 bases from J, with 10 bases between. The CDR3 is made up of 14 amino acids. Per the germline V gene, CDR1 is SEHNR and CDR2 is FQNEAQ (reference sequence).